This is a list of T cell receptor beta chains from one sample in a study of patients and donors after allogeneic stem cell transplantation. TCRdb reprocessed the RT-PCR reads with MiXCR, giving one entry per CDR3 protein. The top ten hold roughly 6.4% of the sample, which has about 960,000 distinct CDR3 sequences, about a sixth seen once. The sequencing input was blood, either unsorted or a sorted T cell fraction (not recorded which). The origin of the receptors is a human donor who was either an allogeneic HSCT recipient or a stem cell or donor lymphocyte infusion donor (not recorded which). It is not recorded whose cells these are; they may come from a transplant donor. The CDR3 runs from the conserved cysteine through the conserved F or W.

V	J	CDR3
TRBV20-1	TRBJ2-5	CSARGVSQETQYF
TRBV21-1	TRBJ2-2	CASSPGTPSTGELFF
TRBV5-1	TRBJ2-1	CASSLESSGSSYNEQFF
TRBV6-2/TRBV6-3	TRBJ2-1	CASRGDVYEQFF
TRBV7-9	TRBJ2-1	CASSFAGLVNEQFF
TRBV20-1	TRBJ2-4	CSAGTGGNIQYF
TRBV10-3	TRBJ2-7	CAIRRTSTPDEQYF
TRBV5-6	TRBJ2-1	CASSSPGLATNEQFF
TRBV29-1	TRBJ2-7	CSVELPGLVSYEQYF
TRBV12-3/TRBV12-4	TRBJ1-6	CASSTVGDRASPLHF
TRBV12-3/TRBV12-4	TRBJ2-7	CASSLAPGGEQYF
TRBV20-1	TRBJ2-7	CSARVGRNRVTYEQYF
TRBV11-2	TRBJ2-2	CASSPRSSQYTGELFF
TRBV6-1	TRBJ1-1	CASSLTGQRVGAAFF
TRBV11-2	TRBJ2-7	CASSLVVVDPRYEQYF
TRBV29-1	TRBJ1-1	CSVPLEGAGTEAFF
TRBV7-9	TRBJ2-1	CASSPLVYEQFF
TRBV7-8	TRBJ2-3	CASSLYPRPDTQYF
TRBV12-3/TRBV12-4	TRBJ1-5	CASGTWGTDSNQPQHF
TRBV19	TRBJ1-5	CASSMSRDQPQHF
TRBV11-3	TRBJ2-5	CASSGSRETQYF
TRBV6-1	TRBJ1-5	CASMQGGNQPQHF
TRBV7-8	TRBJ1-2	CASSFAPVGGGNGYTF
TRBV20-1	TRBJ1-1	CSARHPGTQNTEAFF
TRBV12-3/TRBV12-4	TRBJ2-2	CASSPLAGTGELFF
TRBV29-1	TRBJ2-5	CSALAGTGVKFFREETQYF
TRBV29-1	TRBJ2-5	CSVVSTSGREGETQYF
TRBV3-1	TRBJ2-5	CASSQPDGQETQYF
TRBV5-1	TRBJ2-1	CASTTQGPGYNEQFF
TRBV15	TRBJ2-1	CATSPGQGSYNEQFF
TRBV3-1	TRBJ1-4	CASSRTGGPTEKLFF
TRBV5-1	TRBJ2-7	CASSLFAGSYEQYF
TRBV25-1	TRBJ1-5	CASSERATQPQHF
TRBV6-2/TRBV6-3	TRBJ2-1	CASSYSTKWDRYNNEQFF
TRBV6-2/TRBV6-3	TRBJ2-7	CASLDDPAGTYEQYF
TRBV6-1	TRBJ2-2	CASKGQGVTGELFF
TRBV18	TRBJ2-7	CASSPVQVSSPRDEQYF
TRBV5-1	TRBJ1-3	CASSLEGTLRAGNTIYF
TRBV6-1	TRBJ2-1	CASSSRSPESNEQFF
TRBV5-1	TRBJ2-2	CASSTSGQGGSTGELFF
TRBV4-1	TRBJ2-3	CASSPLEAGFTDTQYF
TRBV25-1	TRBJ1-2	CASSEGGQYGYTF
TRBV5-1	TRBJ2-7	CASSLLGGTYEQYF
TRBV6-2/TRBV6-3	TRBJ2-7	CASSYPLGYEQYF
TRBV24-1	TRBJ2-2	CATSDRGRGELFF
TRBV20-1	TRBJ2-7	CSARDTLGGTGYEQYF
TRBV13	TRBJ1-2	CASNPTGASANYGYTF
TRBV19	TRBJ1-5	CASSTRGVVQPQHF
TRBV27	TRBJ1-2	CASSRGPGQGFGYTF
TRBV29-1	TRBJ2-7	CSVTHSTGSYEQYF
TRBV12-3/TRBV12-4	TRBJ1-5	CASSPFRDQPQHF
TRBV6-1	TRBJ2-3	CASGWGRTDTQYF
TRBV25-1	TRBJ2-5	CASSEWVGVGETQYF
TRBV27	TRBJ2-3	CASSLYYHTDTQYF
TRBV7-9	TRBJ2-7	CSSSPGYEQYF
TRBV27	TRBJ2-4	CASSLSSGLGAKNIQYF
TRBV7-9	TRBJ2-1	CASSSTGTSGQYNEQFF
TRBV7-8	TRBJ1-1	CASSGRQKNTEAFF
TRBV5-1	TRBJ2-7	CASSFGTSLYEQYF
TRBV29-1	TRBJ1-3	CSVEEGERNTIYF